These 13 T cell receptor beta chains came from one sample sequenced in a study of T cells in Graves' hyperthyroidism and ophthalmopathy. Regions amplified from RNA transcripts were the TCR beta CDR3 regions. When the TCR CDR3 underwent first-round RT-PCR, the HTBI primer set was used. TCRdb re-analysed the multiplex PCR reads in MiXCR, keeping a single row per CDR3 protein. This table holds hundreds of thousands of distinct CDR3 sequences, roughly 25% found once. The source material was blood. The origin of the receptors is a woman in her twenties or thirties with Graves' ophthalmopathy.

V and J are TRBV29-1 and TRBJ2-2, with 9 bases lining up with TRBD1. Germline V gives CDR1 SQVTM, CDR2 ANQGSEA. The CDR3 covers 15 residues. The J segment lost 4 bases and the V segment lost 1 base, leaving 4 bases of the junction unmatched. CDR3 sequence: CSVEGDRVATGELFF. Here the CDR3 DNA reads TGCAGCGTTGAAGGGGACAGGGTGGCCACCGGGGAGCTGTTTTTT.

This clonotype was seen repeatedly, ten times or more. This chain joins TRBV7-9 and TRBJ2-5; 10 bases align to TRBD1. Germline V lookup: CDR1 SEHNR, CDR2 FQNEAQ (reference sequence). V was pared by 5 bases and J by 2 bases, with 5 bases of the junction left unmatched. The length of the CDR3 is 15 residues. In nucleotides, the CDR3 is TGTGCCAGCAGCAGGACAGGGGGTCTACAAGAGACCCAGTACTTC. This codes for CASSRTGGLQETQYF.

V gene TRBV6-5 combines with J gene TRBJ1-2; no reliable D call. This CDR3 has 16 amino acids. V lost 0 bases and J lost 1, with 12 bases in between. CDR1 is MNHEY, CDR2 SVGAGI, per germline. CDR3 DNA: TGTGCCAGCAGTTACTCCAACAGAAACCTTAACTATGGCTACACCTTC. This codes for CASSYSNRNLNYGYTF.

In nucleotides, the CDR3 is TGTGCCAGCAGCCCTAGAAGGGGGTCGGGTAGCGAGCAGTACTTC. It yields the protein CASSPRRGSGSEQYF. The chain combines TRBV3-1 with TRBJ2-7, with D maybe TRBD1 (6 bases). Germline V CDR1 and CDR2: LGHDT, YNNKEL (reference sequence). The CDR3 length is 15 residues. The ends were cut back, 4 bases at V and 6 bases at J, with 19 bases in the middle.

The chain couples TRBV29-1 to TRBJ2-5, with a weak D call TRBD2 (6 bases). With 2 bases removed from V and 5 bases from J, the gap between germline ends came to 9 bases. This CDR3 is 12 amino acids long. Germline V gene data show CDR1 as SQVTM and CDR2 as ANQGSEA. This chain's CDR3 is CSVERGDETQYF. CDR3 sequence (DNA): TGCAGCGTTGAACGCGGGGACGAGACCCAGTACTTC. Filled out from reference TRBV29-1 and TRBJ2-5, the complete variable domain reads SAVISQKPSRDICQRGTSLTIQCQVDSQVTMMFWYRQQPGQSLTLIATANQGSEATYESGFVIDKFPISRPNLTFSTLTVSNMSPEDSSIYLCSVERGDETQYFGPGTRLLVL.

This clonotype occurred a few times. The V call is TRBV4-1, the J call TRBJ2-5; 9 nucleotides align to TRBD1. This CDR3 region has 14 residues. V shed 5 bases, J shed 9 bases, and the junction held 10 bases outside the gene matches. Germline CDR1 is MGHRA and CDR2 is YSYEKL. The chain's CDR3 is CASSTTGGYWAQYF. In nucleotides, the CDR3 is TGCGCCAGCAGCACGACAGGGGGATATTGGGCCCAGTACTTC.

The chain combines TRBV6-1 with TRBJ2-7, with 7 bases that match TRBD2. This CDR3 comprises 15 residues. CDR1 MNHNS and CDR2 SASEGT come from the germline V gene. The ends lost 6 bases at V and 0 bases at J; junction bases unmatched: 8. CDR3 sequence: CASREGGSPSYEQYF. The CDR3 DNA reads TGTGCCAGCAGGGAGGGCGGGAGTCCCTCCTACGAGCAGTACTTC.

There are many counts of this clonotype. This chain connects TRBV30 to TRBJ1-2; D not resolved. V was pared by 2 bases and J by 6 bases, with 10 bases between. This CDR3 has 12 residues. Germline CDR1 reads GTSNPN; CDR2 reads SVGIG (reference sequence). CDR3 sequence: CAWSLRRDGYTF. The DNA for the CDR3 is TGTGCCTGGAGTCTAAGAAGGGATGGCTACACCTTC.

This clonotype has just a few counts. The J gene is TRBJ2-2, the V gene TRBV10-3; 12 bases fit TRBD2. The germline gives CDR1 ENHRY, CDR2 SYGVKD. The CDR3 loop spans 17 amino acids. The J segment lost 4 bases and the V segment lost 2 bases, leaving 5 bases of the junction unmatched. The CDR3 DNA sequence: TGTGCCATCAGTGAGGGACTAGCGGGAATGAGCACCGGGGAGCTGTTTTTT. Translated, it gives CAISEGLAGMSTGELFF.

This clonotype was detected ten times or more. V gene TRBV5-1 combines with J gene TRBJ1-1; a possible D gene is TRBD1 (5 bases). This CDR3 has 18 residues. Trimming shortened V by 4 bases and J by 5 bases, and 27 bases separated the two germline ends. Looked up from germline, CDR1 is SGHRS and CDR2 is YFSETQ. The CDR3 nucleotides read TGCGCCAGCAGCCCCGGGGGAAGGGATGTGTTGGATATGACTGAAGCTTTCTTT. Its protein product is CASSPGGRDVLDMTEAFF.

About this clonotype itself: This may be a read error, as it is one base from a much larger clone. The rearrangement uses TRBV4-1 and TRBJ1-2; D not resolved. CDR3 length: 18 amino acids. The germline V gene encodes CDR1 MGHRA and CDR2 YSYEKL. Between the trimmed V and J ends, which lost 1 base and 3 bases, there was a span of 21 bases. CDR3 loop: CASSQVSRTQKADYGYTF. The CDR3 DNA follows: TGCGCCAGCAGCCAAGTATCCCGTACCCAGAAAGCTGACTATGGCTACACCTTC.

This chain links TRBV19 with TRBJ2-6; D assignment may be TRBD1 or TRBD2 (6 bases each). V lost 6 bases and J 4 bases, leaving 13 bases between the germline ends. The CDR3 has 15 amino acids. Per the germline V gene, CDR1 is LNHDA and CDR2 is SQIVND (reference sequence). CDR3 region: CASSDTGAGANVLTF. CDR3 sequence (DNA): TGTGCCAGTAGCGACACGGGGGCAGGGGCCAACGTCCTGACTTTC.

This chain connects TRBV28 to TRBJ1-2; possibly TRBD1 for D (6 bases). V lost 5 bases and J 8 bases, leaving 9 bases between the germline ends. Germline V gene data show CDR1 as MDHEN and CDR2 as SYDVKM. CDR3 length: 11 amino acids. CDR3 residues: CASSHRDGYTF. Written as DNA, the CDR3 is TGTGCCAGCAGTCACAGGGACGGCTACACCTTC.